This TCR beta chain was profiled in a study of identical twins. In this sample, this clonotype turned up a few times. The V and J ends lost 4 bases and 9 bases respectively, with 16 bases between them. The germline V gene encodes CDR1 GTSNPN and CDR2 SVGIG (reference sequence). This CDR3 is built from 13 residues. Each CDR3 protein gets one entry after TCRdb re-called the 5' RACE reads with MiXCR. The sample comprises around 230,000 distinct CDR3 sequences, approximately 9% of which are singletons, and approximately 5.1% rests with the top ten. This receptor was obtained from a woman younger than 35 in good health. The rearrangement joins TRBV30 to TRBJ2-1; D might be TRBD1 or TRBD2, each matching 5 bases. Sequenced material: memory (CD45RO+) T cells sorted from blood. CDR3 loop: CAWNRDPPSEQFF. CDR3 nucleotides: TGTGCCTGGAACCGGGACCCCCCTAGTGAGCAGTTCTTC.